Listed below are T cell receptor beta chains from one sample, sequenced in a study of siplizumab effects on memory and regulatory T cells. Data came from immunoSEQ multiplex PCR; TCRdb stores just in-frame clones and leaves some out. The sample lists about 63,000 clones; approximately 87% were seen once. Sequencing used memory CD4+ T cells sorted from blood. The source of these receptors is a human donor in good health. Both conserved end residues are part of each CDR3. D genes are given only for firm matches. A row's size may be missing; if present it is once, few, many or a size class.

TRBJ2-7	TRBV5-1	-	-	CASSLGGPNSYEQYF	TGCGCCAGCAGCTTAGGGGGGCCGAACTCCTACGAGCAGTACTTC
TRBJ2-6	TRBV28	-	-	CASSLSGANVLTF	TGTGCCAGCAGTTTATCCGGGGCCAACGTCCTGACTTTC
TRBJ1-4	TRBV19	-	TRBD1	CASSPPPGQGAVDEKLFF	TGTGCCAGTAGTCCTCCCCCGGGACAGGGGGCGGTGGATGAAAAACTGTTTTTT
TRBJ1-6	TRBV15	-	TRBD1	CATSREGQGAGSPLHF	TGTGCCACCAGCAGAGAAGGACAGGGGGCTGGTTCACCCCTCCACTTT
TRBJ1-2	TRBV6-1	-	-	CASGRQILEGYTF	TGTGCCAGCGGTCGCCAGATCCTTGAGGGCTACACCTTC
TRBJ2-7	TRBV10-3	-	TRBD2	CAISSLLAGGAYEQYF	TGTGCCATCAGTTCCCTACTAGCGGGGGGCGCCTACGAGCAGTACTTC
TRBJ2-1	TRBV7-2	-	-	CASSLLSPGQRDEQFF	TGTGCCAGCAGCTTATTATCCCCGGGACAGCGGGATGAGCAGTTCTTC
TRBJ2-5	TRBV11-2	-	TRBD1	CASTAGTGSPFVETQYF	TGTGCCAGCACAGCCGGGACAGGGTCCCCCTTTGTTGAGACCCAGTACTTC
TRBJ2-5	TRBV7-9	once	TRBD2	CASSSRPGLANQETQYF	TGTGCCAGCAGCTCGCGCCCGGGACTAGCGAATCAAGAGACCCAGTACTTC
TRBJ2-7	TRBV6-1	-	-	CASSVRPLDSLVVYEQYF	TGTGCCAGCAGTGTTAGGCCCCTTGACAGTTTGGTCGTCTACGAGCAGTACTTC
TRBJ2-1	TRBV7-9	once	TRBD1	CASSVDRGAYNEQFF	TGTGCCAGCAGCGTCGACAGGGGTGCCTACAATGAGCAGTTCTTC
TRBJ2-5	TRBV18	-	-	CASSPKQETQYF	TGTGCCAGCTCACCAAAGCAAGAGACCCAGTACTTC
TRBJ1-2	TRBV6-1	-	-	CASSFQTGLAYGYTF	TGTGCCAGCAGTTTCCAGACAGGTTTAGCTTATGGCTACACCTTC
TRBJ2-6	TRBV19	-	-	CASSIVGGGSGANVLTF	TGTGCCAGTAGTATAGTAGGGGGAGGGTCCGGGGCCAACGTCCTGACTTTC
TRBJ1-2	TRBV2	once	-	CASSPPKTGSYGYTF	TGTGCCAGCAGTCCCCCAAAGACCGGGAGCTATGGCTACACCTTC
TRBJ1-5	TRBV30	-	-	CAWRQNRDEQPQHF	TGTGCCTGGAGGCAGAACAGGGATGAACAGCCCCAGCATTTT
TRBJ2-5	TRBV5-1	-	-	CASSLGEETQYF	TGCGCCAGCAGCCTGGGAGAAGAGACCCAGTACTTC
TRBJ1-5	TRBV2	-	-	CASSEATNSNQPQHF	TGTGCCAGCAGTGAAGCGACAAATAGCAATCAGCCCCAGCATTTT
TRBJ2-1	TRBV6-1	once	TRBD2	CASSEVLAGEGGSNEQFF	TGTGCCAGCAGTGAGGTACTAGCGGGAGAGGGCGGCTCCAATGAGCAGTTCTTC
TRBJ1-2	TRBV6-6	-	TRBD1	CASGTPQGNYGYTF	TGTGCCAGCGGGACCCCACAGGGGAACTATGGCTACACCTTC
TRBJ1-1	TRBV30	-	-	CAWSVGPDTEAFF	TGTGCCTGGAGTGTCGGACCCGACACTGAAGCTTTCTTT
TRBJ1-1	TRBV12-5	-	TRBD1	CASGNSGGAEAFF	TGTGCTAGTGGAAACTCAGGGGGGGCTGAAGCTTTCTTT
TRBJ1-2	TRBV18	-	-	CASSSRETMGYTF	TGTGCCAGCTCATCCCGAGAGACCATGGGCTACACCTTC
TRBJ2-1	TRBV28	-	TRBD2	CASSSISGYPNEQFF	TGTGCCAGCAGTTCAATTAGCGGGTACCCCAATGAGCAGTTCTTC
TRBJ1-2	TRBV6-1	-	-	CASRGGGYTF	TGTGCCAGCAGGGGCGGTGGCTACACCTTC
TRBJ2-3	TRBV29-1	-	TRBD2	CSVEVGGLAKSTDTQYF	TGCAGCGTTGAAGTAGGCGGACTAGCGAAGAGCACAGATACGCAGTATTTT
TRBJ2-1	TRBV6-1	-	TRBD1	CASRGQGRNEQFF	TGTGCCAGCAGAGGACAGGGAAGGAATGAGCAGTTCTTC
TRBJ1-5	TRBV28	-	-	CASSLGGTDQPQHF	TGTGCCAGCAGTTTGGGGGGAACCGATCAGCCCCAGCATTTT
TRBJ1-2	TRBV5-1	-	TRBD1	CASRDGTGVGYTF	TGCGCCAGCAGAGACGGGACAGGGGTTGGCTACACCTTC
TRBJ2-7	TRBV14	-	-	CASSQVSAATYEQYF	TGTGCCAGCAGCCAAGTTTCGGCGGCAACCTACGAGCAGTACTTC
TRBJ2-1	TRBV7-2	once	-	CASSVSSDNEQFF	TGTGCCAGCAGCGTATCTAGTGACAATGAGCAGTTCTTC
TRBJ2-1	TRBV4-2	once	TRBD2	CASSQAYLAGAGNEQFF	TGTGCCAGCAGCCAGGCCTATCTAGCGGGGGCTGGCAATGAGCAGTTCTTC
TRBJ2-1	TRBV5-6	once	-	CASSYGRAYNEQFF	TGTGCCAGCTCCTATGGGCGGGCTTACAATGAGCAGTTCTTC
TRBJ2-1	TRBV6-4	once	-	CASSQGREKRNEQFF	TGTGCCAGCAGTCAAGGTCGGGAGAAAAGGAATGAGCAGTTCTTC
TRBJ2-7	TRBV7-8	once	TRBD2	CASSWSGRDEQYF	TGTGCCAGCAGCTGGAGCGGGAGGGACGAGCAGTACTTC
TRBJ2-2	TRBV11-2	-	-	CASILGQSGELFF	TGTGCCAGCATCTTGGGTCAATCCGGGGAGCTGTTTTTT
TRBJ2-7	TRBV7-9	-	-	CASSQLTALTLGGEQYF	TGTGCCAGCAGCCAATTGACAGCATTGACGTTGGGAGGCGAGCAGTACTTC